Following are 13 T cell receptor beta chains from one sample sequenced in a study of type 1 regulatory T cells. TCRdb reprocessed the reads with MiXCR, giving one entry per CDR3 protein. Of some 100,000 distinct CDR3 sequences listed, around a third are singletons. Sequencing was carried out using CD4+ T cells, either the whole sample or a sorted fraction (not recorded which). All receptors derive from a human donor in good health.

V and J are TRBV7-9 and TRBJ2-6; the D gene is possibly TRBD1 (5 bases). Trimming removed 2 bases at V and 2 bases at J, with 13 bases between. CDR1 and CDR2 from the germline V gene are SEHNR and FQNEAQ (reference sequence). This CDR3 comprises 17 residues. The DNA for the CDR3 is TGTGCCAGCAGCTTAAGGACAATTGGTACTGGGGCCAACGTCCTGACTTTC. Translating it yields CASSLRTIGTGANVLTF.

The chain employs TRBV3-1 and TRBJ2-3; D unclear. V gave up 4 bases and J gave up 5 bases, with 10 bases separating them. The CDR3 loop spans 13 amino acids. Per germline, CDR1 LGHDT and CDR2 YNNKEL (reference sequence). The CDR3 loop reads CASSPATGDTQYF. Written as DNA, the CDR3 is TGTGCCAGCAGCCCTGCCACCGGAGATACGCAGTATTTT.

In its sample, this clonotype was seen a few times. CDR3 protein: CASSLGARNNYGYTF. The CDR3 nucleotides are TGCGCCAGCAGCTTGGGCGCACGTAATAACTATGGCTACACCTTC. The rearrangement uses TRBV5-1 and TRBJ1-2; D uncertain. From germline, CDR1 is SGHRS and CDR2 YFSETQ. The CDR3 is 15 residues long. Between the trimmed V and J ends, which lost 0 bases and 1 base, there was a span of 10 bases.

This rearrangement joins TRBV5-1 to TRBJ2-2, with 10 bases aligning to TRBD1. This CDR3 region has 16 residues. J lost 4 bases, V lost 4 bases, and 7 bases had no gene match. Germline V gene sequence: CDR1 SGHRS, CDR2 YFSETQ. CDR3 coding DNA: TGCGCCAGCAGCCATCGACAGGGGGCGGGCACCGGGGAGCTGTTTTTT. This encodes CASSHRQGAGTGELFF.

This clonotype was picked up many times. The rearrangement joins TRBV3-1 to TRBJ1-4, with 8 positions matching TRBD1. The J segment lost 8 bases and the V segment lost 4 bases, leaving 9 bases of the junction unmatched. CDR3 length: 15 residues. The germline gives CDR1 LGHDT, CDR2 YNNKEL (reference sequence). As DNA, the CDR3 is TGTGCCAGCAGCCGCCGGACAGGGCGGGACGAAAAACTGTTTTTT. Its protein is CASSRRTGRDEKLFF.

This clonotype was seen more than once but under ten times. The V gene is TRBV24-1, the J gene TRBJ2-1; 11 bases map to TRBD1. The CDR3 spans 12 residues. V was pared by 9 bases and J by 9 bases, with 3 bases of the junction left unmatched. Per germline, CDR1 KGHDR and CDR2 SFDVKD. The CDR3 DNA is TGTGCCACCGGACAGGGGGCATTTGAGCAGTTCTTC. Translating gives CATGQGAFEQFF.

This clonotype was observed a handful of times. The chain recombines TRBV11-1 with TRBJ1-3; no firm D call. Trimming pared 2 bases from V and 0 bases from J, leaving 8 bases between. The CDR3 extends over 15 amino acids. Germline assignment: CDR1 SGHAT and CDR2 FQDESV (reference sequence). CDR3 protein: CASSLFGSSGNTIYF. The CDR3 region has the DNA TGTGCCAGCAGCTTATTCGGCAGCTCTGGAAACACCATATATTTT.

The chain combines TRBV20-1 with TRBJ2-7; 7 bases fit TRBD2. The V segment lost 3 bases and the J segment 6 bases; nucleotides outside the gene matches: 17. CDR3 length: 16 amino acids. Germline V gene data show CDR1 as DFQATT and CDR2 as SNEGSKA (reference sequence). The DNA of the CDR3 is TGCAGTGCTAGGGAACTAGCGAGAGGGACGAGTAGCGAGCAGTACTTC. This codes for CSARELARGTSSEQYF.

The CDR3 spells CASSQAFLDTQYF. The DNA for the CDR3 is TGTGCCAGCAGCCAAGCGTTCTTGGATACGCAGTATTTT. The rearrangement uses TRBV3-1 and TRBJ2-3; D gene ambiguous. The length of the CDR3 is 13 residues. The V end lost 1 base, the J end lost 6 bases, and 8 bases lay between the germline ends. Germline V lookup: CDR1 LGHDT, CDR2 YNNKEL (reference sequence).

The chain is built from TRBV28 and TRBJ2-7; 15 bases fit TRBD2. The CDR3 totals 17 residues. Germline V gives CDR1 MDHEN, CDR2 SYDVKM. Trimming removed 4 bases from V and 2 bases from J; junction bases left unmatched: 6. The CDR3 reads CASSWGLAGGTAYEQYF. Written as DNA, the CDR3 is TGTGCCAGCAGTTGGGGACTAGCGGGAGGAACCGCCTACGAGCAGTACTTC.

The chain combines TRBV6-6 with TRBJ2-3; no firm D call. This CDR3 spans 12 amino acids. The V and J ends lost 4 bases and 2 bases respectively, with 4 bases between them. Germline CDR1 MNHNY, CDR2 SVGAGI (reference sequence). CDR3: CASSLNTDTQYF. CDR3 bases: TGTGCCAGCAGTTTGAACACAGATACGCAGTATTTT.

On this clonotype itself: A much larger clone sits a single nucleotide away, making a read error possible. The chain employs TRBV2 and TRBJ2-1; perhaps TRBD2 as D (6 bases). Germline values: CDR1 SNHLY, CDR2 FYNNEI. Between the trimmed V and J ends, which lost 4 bases and 8 bases, there was a span of 18 bases. The CDR3 is made up of 15 amino acids. The CDR3 is CASSVRLTGLDEQFF. The CDR3 DNA follows: TGTGCCAGCAGTGTTCGACTAACGGGACTCGATGAGCAGTTCTTC.

This sequence joins TRBV7-9 and TRBJ1-1; 8 positions match TRBD1. The V gene end was trimmed by 5 bases and the J gene end by 1 base; junction bases not matched to a gene: 6. CDR1 is SEHNR, CDR2 FQNEAQ, per germline (reference sequence). The CDR3 runs to 15 residues. The DNA of the CDR3 is TGTGCCAGCAGCCCCTGGACAGGGAAGAACACTGAAGCTTTCTTT. Translation: CASSPWTGKNTEAFF.